This TCR beta chain was found in a study of molecular identifiers for immune sequencing clone quantification. The table lists this clonotype with many counts. Germline V CDR1 and CDR2: SGHDN, FVKESK. V dropped 3 bases and J dropped 1; count of bases not matched to a gene: 5. The CDR3 has 16 residues. Each CDR3 protein is one row after TCRdb ran MiXCR on the PCR reads. The table includes about 300,000 distinct CDR3 sequences, roughly 23% detected once. This TCR was recovered from a human donor in good health. Some libraries in this study had Jurkat cell RNA spiked in. Material: naive CD8+ T cells from blood, with Jurkat cell RNA spiked in. Subset specified: FACS-sorted CD8+CD4-CCR7+CD45RA+ naive T cells. The chain employs TRBV14 and TRBJ1-2; TRBD1 agrees at 10 bases. This CDR3 reads CASSHPRDRGNYGYTF. The DNA for the CDR3 is TGTGCCAGCAGCCACCCCCGGGACAGGGGTAACTATGGCTACACCTTC.